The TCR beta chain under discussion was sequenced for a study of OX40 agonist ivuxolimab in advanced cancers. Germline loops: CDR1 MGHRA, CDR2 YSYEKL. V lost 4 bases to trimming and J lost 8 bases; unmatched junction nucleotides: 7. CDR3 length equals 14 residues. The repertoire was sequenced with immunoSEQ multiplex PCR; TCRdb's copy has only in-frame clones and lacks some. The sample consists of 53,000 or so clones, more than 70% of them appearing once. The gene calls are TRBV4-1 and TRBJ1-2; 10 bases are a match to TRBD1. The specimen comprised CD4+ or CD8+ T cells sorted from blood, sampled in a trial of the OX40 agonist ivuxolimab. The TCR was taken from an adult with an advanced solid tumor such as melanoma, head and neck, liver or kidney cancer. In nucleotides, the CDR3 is TGCGCCAGCAGCCCGGGACAGGGGAGACGGGGCTACACCTTC. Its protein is CASSPGQGRRGYTF.